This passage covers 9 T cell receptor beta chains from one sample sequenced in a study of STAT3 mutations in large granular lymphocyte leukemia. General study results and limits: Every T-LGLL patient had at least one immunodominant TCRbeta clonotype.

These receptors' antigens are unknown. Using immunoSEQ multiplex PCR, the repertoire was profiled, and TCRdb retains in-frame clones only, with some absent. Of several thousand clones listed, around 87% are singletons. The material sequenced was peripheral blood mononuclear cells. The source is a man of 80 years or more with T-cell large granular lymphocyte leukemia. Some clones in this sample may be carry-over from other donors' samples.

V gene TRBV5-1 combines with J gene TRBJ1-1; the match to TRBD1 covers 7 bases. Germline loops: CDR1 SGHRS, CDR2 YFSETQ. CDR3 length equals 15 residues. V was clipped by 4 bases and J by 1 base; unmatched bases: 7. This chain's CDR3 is CASSGTGTANTEAFF. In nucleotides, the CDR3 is TGCGCCAGCAGCGGAACCGGGACAGCGAACACTGAAGCTTTCTTT.

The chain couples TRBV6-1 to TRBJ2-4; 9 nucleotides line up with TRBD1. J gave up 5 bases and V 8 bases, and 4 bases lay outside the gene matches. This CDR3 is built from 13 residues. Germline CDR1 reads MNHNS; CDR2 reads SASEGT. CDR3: CASGGQGENIQYF. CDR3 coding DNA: TGTGCCAGCGGGGGACAGGGAGAAAACATTCAGTACTTC.

In DNA form, the CDR3 reads TGTGCCAGCTCACCTCCGGGACAGAACTACGAGCAGTACTTC. It translates to CASSPPGQNYEQYF. V gene TRBV18 combines with J gene TRBJ2-7; 7 nucleotides align to TRBD1. The CDR3 extends over 14 amino acids. Per germline, CDR1 KGHSH and CDR2 LQKENI. The trim removed 3 bases at V and 3 bases at J, leaving 5 bases unmatched.

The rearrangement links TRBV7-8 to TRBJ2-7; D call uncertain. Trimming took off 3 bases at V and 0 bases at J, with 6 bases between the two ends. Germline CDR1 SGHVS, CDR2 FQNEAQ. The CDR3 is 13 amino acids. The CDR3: CASSFRSSYEQYF. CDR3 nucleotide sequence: TGTGCCAGCAGCTTCAGGAGCTCCTACGAGCAGTACTTC.

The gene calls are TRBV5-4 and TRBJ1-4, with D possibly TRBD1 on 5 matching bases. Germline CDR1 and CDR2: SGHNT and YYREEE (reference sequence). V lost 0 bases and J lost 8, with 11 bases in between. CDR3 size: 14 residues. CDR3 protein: CASSLEPGNEKLFF. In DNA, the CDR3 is TGTGCCAGCAGCTTGGAGCCAGGGAACGAAAAACTGTTTTTT.

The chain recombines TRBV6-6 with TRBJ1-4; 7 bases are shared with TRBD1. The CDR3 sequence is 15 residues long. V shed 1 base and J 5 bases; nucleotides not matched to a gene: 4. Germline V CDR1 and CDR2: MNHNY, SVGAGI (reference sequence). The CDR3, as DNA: TGTGCCAGCAGTTACTGGACAGGAACAAATGAAAAACTGTTTTTT. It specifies CASSYWTGTNEKLFF.

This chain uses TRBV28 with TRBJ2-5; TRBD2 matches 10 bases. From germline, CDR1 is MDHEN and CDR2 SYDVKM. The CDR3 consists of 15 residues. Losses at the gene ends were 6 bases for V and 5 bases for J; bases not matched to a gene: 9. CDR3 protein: CASRAGGLNDETQYF. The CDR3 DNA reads TGTGCCAGCAGAGCGGGGGGGCTAAACGATGAGACCCAGTACTTC.

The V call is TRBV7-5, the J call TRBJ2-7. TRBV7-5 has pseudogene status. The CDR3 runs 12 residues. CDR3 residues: CARSLSAYEQYF. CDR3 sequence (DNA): TGTGCCAGAAGCTTATCGGCTTACGAGCAGTACTTC.

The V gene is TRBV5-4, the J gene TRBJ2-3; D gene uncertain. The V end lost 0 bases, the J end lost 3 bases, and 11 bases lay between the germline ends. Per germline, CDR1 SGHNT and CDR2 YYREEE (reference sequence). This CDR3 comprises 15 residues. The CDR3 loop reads CASSLAGFGTDTQYF. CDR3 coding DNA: TGTGCCAGCAGCTTGGCCGGATTTGGGACAGATACGCAGTATTTT.